This T cell receptor (beta chain) was recovered during a study of CD8 T cells in Susac syndrome. General study findings and limits: In its TCR sequencing and HLA analysis, the study acknowledged that the number of individuals was relatively small.

On this clonotype: Antigen specificity is unknown.

The CDR3 has 14 residues. Trimming pared 4 bases from V and 1 base from J, leaving 10 bases between. Germline V gives CDR1 LGHDT, CDR2 YNNKEL (reference sequence). Reverse transcription of roughly 0.45 to 1 ug RNA was performed with random hexamers. Amplification of the TCR beta CDR3 was carried out by immunoSEQ multiplex PCR, which spanned a total of 54 Vbeta and 13 Jbeta segments. TCRdb reprocessed the immunoSEQ multiplex PCR reads with MiXCR, giving one entry per CDR3 protein. The repertoire has about 120,000 distinct CDR3 sequences, around 94% of them found once; the top ten carry approximately 0.089%.

This TCR was sampled from a human donor in good health. The rearrangement links TRBV3-1 to TRBJ1-2; D is unresolved. The sequenced material came from CD4+ T cells from PBMCs. The CDR3 loop reads CASSPRRINYGYTF. In nucleotides, the CDR3 is TGTGCCAGCAGCCCCCGACGGATTAACTATGGCTACACCTTC.